This T cell receptor (beta chain) is from a study of shared clonotypes between healthy human individuals. Whole-study findings and limits: Naive CD4 clonotypes were shared across a handful of donors at around 5.4%.

The repertoire was sequenced with immunoSEQ multiplex PCR; TCRdb's copy has only in-frame clones and lacks some. The sample has about 2.1 million clones, just over 90% seen once. Trimming took 0 bases from V and 10 from J, leaving 8 bases between them. In germline, CDR1 is SGHRS, CDR2 YFSETQ. The CDR3 spans 12 residues. Naive CD8 populations comprised CD45RO-negative cells positively selected for CCR7, excluding terminally differentiated effector memory CD45RA+ cells. With respect to this clone: Its antigen is unidentified.

This TCR came from a young man in good health. Some clones in this sample may be carry-over from other donors' samples. Sequencing was carried out using naive CD8+ T cells from PBMCs. The V and J genes are TRBV5-1 and TRBJ2-1, with D perhaps given as TRBD1 or TRBD2 (5 bases each). CDR3 coding DNA: TGCGCCAGCAGCTTGGGCCGGGGCGAGCAGTTCTTC. It specifies CASSLGRGEQFF.